The subject of this entry is one T cell receptor beta chain. Its antigen is undetermined. Method: immunoSEQ multiplex PCR; TCRdb's copy keeps in-frame clones and lacks some. This repertoire shows about 100,000 clones, roughly 78% found once; its top ten account for less than 9.5%. As for time point: baseline, week 1 (first vaccination visit). Treatment in this sample: pre-vaccination baseline after standard-of-care therapy. The entry originates in a study of a mutant IDH1 vaccine in newly diagnosed glioma. Study-wide points: Across multiple MHC alleles, 93.3% of patients had vaccine-induced responses.

Trimming cost V 1 base and J 5 bases; bases outside gene matches: 1. Germline V gene lookup returns CDR1 SGHTA and CDR2 FQGNSA. The CDR3 has 16 amino acids. V is TRBV7-2 and J is TRBJ2-3; 15 bases are a match to TRBD2. Material: PBMCs, obtained from a glioma patient treated with radiotherapy, temozolomide or both. The clonotype comes from a man in his forties with glioma. CDR3: CASSLEGLAGGDTQYF. Here the CDR3 DNA reads TGTGCCAGCAGCTTAGAGGGACTAGCGGGGGGAGATACGCAGTATTTT.